This T cell receptor (beta chain) emerged from a study of blood T cells in healthy people across ages. Looking at the study overall: About one barcoded TCR beta cDNA was captured per two T cells.

The CDR3 consists of 18 residues. CDR1 SEHNR and CDR2 FQNEAQ come from the germline V gene (reference sequence). Between the trimmed V and J ends, which lost 2 bases and 8 bases, there was a span of 27 bases. For the second PCR, which ran for about 7 to 11 cycles, a sample-barcoded 5' primer and a J-beta primer mix were used. TCRdb used MiXCR to reprocess the 5' RACE reads, holding one entry per CDR3 protein. The repertoire has 1.8 million or so distinct CDR3 sequences, about 39% of them found once; the top ten carry roughly 23%. This clonotype was seen a single time. A clone one base away is much larger, so this may be a read error.

Sequencing was done on a sample of blood. The chain uses TRBV7-9 and TRBJ1-2; D is possibly TRBD1 (6 bases). This receptor was obtained from a human donor in good health. DNA of the CDR3: TGTGCCAGCAGCTTACCTCCTTATTCAGCAGGGGATGAATTGGGCTACACCTTC. Encoded protein: CASSLPPYSAGDELGYTF.